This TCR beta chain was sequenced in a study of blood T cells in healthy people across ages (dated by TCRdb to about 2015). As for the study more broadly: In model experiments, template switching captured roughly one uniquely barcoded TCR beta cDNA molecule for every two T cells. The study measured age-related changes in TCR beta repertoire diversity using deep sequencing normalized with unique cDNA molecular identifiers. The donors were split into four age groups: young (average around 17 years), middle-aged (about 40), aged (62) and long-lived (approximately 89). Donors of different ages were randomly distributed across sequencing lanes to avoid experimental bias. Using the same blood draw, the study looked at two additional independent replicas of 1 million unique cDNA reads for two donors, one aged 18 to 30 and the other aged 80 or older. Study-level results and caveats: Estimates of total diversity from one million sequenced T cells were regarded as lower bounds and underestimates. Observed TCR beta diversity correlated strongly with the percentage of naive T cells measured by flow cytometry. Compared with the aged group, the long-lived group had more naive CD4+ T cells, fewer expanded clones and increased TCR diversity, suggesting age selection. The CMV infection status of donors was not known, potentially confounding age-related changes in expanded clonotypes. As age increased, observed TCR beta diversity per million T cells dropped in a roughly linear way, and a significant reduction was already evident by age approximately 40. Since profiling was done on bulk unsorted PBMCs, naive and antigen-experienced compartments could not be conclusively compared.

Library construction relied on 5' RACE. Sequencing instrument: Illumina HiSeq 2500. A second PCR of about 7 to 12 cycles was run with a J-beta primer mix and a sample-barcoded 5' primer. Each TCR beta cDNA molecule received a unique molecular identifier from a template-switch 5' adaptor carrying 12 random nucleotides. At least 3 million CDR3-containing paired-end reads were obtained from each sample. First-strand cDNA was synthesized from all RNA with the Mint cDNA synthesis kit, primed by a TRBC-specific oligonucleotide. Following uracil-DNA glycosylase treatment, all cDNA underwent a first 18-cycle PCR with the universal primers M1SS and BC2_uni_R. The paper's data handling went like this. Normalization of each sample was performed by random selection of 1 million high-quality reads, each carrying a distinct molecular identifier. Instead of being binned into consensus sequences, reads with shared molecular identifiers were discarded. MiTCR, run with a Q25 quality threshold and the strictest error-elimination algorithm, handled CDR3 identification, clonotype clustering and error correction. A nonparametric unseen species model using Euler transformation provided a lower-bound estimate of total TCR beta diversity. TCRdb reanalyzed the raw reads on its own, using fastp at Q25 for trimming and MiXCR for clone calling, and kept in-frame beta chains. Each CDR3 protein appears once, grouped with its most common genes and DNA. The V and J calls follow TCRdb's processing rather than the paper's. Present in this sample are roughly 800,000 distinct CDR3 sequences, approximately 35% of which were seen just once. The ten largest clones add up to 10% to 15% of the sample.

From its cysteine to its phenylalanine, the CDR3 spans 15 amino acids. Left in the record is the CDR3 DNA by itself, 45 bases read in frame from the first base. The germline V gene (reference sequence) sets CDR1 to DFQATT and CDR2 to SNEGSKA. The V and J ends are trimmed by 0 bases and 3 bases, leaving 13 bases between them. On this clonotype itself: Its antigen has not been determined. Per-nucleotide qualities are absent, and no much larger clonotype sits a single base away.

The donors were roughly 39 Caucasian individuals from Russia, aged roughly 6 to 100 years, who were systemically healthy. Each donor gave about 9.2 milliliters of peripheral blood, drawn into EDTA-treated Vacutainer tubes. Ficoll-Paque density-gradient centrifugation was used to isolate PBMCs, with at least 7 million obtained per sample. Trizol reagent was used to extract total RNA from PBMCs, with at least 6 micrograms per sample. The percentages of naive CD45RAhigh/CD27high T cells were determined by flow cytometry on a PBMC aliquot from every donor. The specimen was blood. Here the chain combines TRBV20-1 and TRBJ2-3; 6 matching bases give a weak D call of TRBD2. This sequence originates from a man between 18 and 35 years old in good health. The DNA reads TGCAGTGCTAGAGATCCGGGGGTTGGTACAGATACGCAGTATTTT. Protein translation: CSARDPGVGTDTQYF.